The 21 T cell receptor beta chains below come from one sample, sequenced in a study of shared clonotypes between healthy human individuals. Clones were sequenced by immunoSEQ multiplex PCR, and TCRdb holds only the in-frame ones, with some missing. The table includes about 680,000 clones, about 91% detected once. Naive CD8 cells, CD45RO-negative and positively selected for CCR7, excluded terminally differentiated effector memory CD45RA+ cells. The sequenced sample consisted of naive CD8+ T cells sorted from blood. These receptors all stem from a man between 25 and 39 years old in good health.

The V and J genes are TRBV15 and TRBJ1-2; perhaps TRBD1 as D (6 bases). Germline V gene lookup returns CDR1 LNHNV and CDR2 YYDKDF (reference sequence). The germline V and J ends were trimmed by 0 bases and 5 bases, with 19 bases remaining between them. This CDR3 comprises 17 residues. DNA for the CDR3: TGTGCCACCAGCAGAGATCGGGGGCTCGGGTACATGTATGGCTACACCTTC. Translated: CATSRDRGLGYMYGYTF.

The chain combines TRBV5-1 with TRBJ1-2, with unresolved D. CDR1 is SGHRS and CDR2 is YFSETQ in the germline V gene. V lost 4 bases, J lost 4 bases, and 17 bases lay in between. The CDR3 spans 15 residues. CDR3 coding DNA: TGCGCCAGCAGCCCGGACCAATATATGGGCTATGGCTACACCTTC. This sequence encodes CASSPDQYMGYGYTF.

This chain connects TRBV4-3 to TRBJ2-7; D not resolved. V lost 3 bases, J lost 0 bases, and 9 bases lay in between. The CDR3 consists of 14 residues. Germline V gene data show CDR1 as LGHNA and CDR2 as YSLEER. The CDR3 loop reads CASSQTLSSYEQYF. The DNA of the CDR3 is TGCGCCAGCAGCCAGACCCTTAGCTCCTACGAGCAGTACTTC.

The chain couples TRBV7-8 to TRBJ2-1; D possibly corresponds to TRBD1 (6 bases). The CDR3 has 13 residues. The V gene's germline CDR1 is SGHVS and CDR2 FQNEAQ. Trimming left V 4 bases short and J 3 bases short, with 7 bases between. CDR3 sequence (DNA): TGTGCCAGCAGCTGGACAGACTACAATGAGCAGTTCTTC. This translates into CASSWTDYNEQFF.

The chain couples TRBV7-2 to TRBJ2-7; the D is unclear. Trimming removed 5 bases at V and 5 bases at J, with 13 bases between. The CDR3 is 13 amino acids. Germline V CDR1 and CDR2: SGHTA, FQGNSA. This chain's CDR3 is CASSPGWPDEQYF. CDR3 sequence (DNA): TGTGCCAGCAGCCCCGGGTGGCCGGACGAGCAGTACTTC.

The V and J genes are TRBV2 and TRBJ1-2; 10 nucleotides match TRBD1. J lost 4 bases, V lost 3 bases, and 11 bases had no gene match. The CDR3 extends over 17 amino acids. In germline, CDR1 is SNHLY, CDR2 FYNNEI. The CDR3 protein is CASSETLDRGRAYGYTF. As DNA, the CDR3 is TGTGCCAGCAGTGAGACGCTAGACAGGGGGCGCGCCTATGGCTACACCTTC. The full variable domain, rest sourced from reference TRBV2 and TRBJ1-2, is EPEVTQTPSHQVTQMGQEVILRCVPISNHLYFYWYRQILGQKVEFLVSFYNNEISEKSEIFDDQFSVERPDGSNFTLKIRSTKLEDSAMYFCASSETLDRGRAYGYTFGSGTRLTVV.

The chain recombines TRBV19 with TRBJ1-1; no clear D gene. Trimming removed 3 bases at V and 1 base at J, with 15 bases between. CDR3 length equals 16 residues. The germline V gene has CDR1 LNHDA and CDR2 SQIVND (reference sequence). CDR3 protein: CASSILSRLPNTEAFF. CDR3 nucleotides: TGTGCCAGTAGTATTCTCTCAAGGCTCCCGAACACTGAAGCTTTCTTT.

V is TRBV7-2 and J is TRBJ2-7; 10 bases line up with TRBD2. Germline CDR1 reads SGHTA; CDR2 reads FQGNSA. The CDR3 has 14 amino acids. The V segment lost 5 bases and the J segment 4 bases; nucleotides outside the gene matches: 5. The CDR3 spells CASSPGLARYEQYF. The CDR3 DNA reads TGTGCCAGCAGCCCGGGACTAGCGCGTTACGAGCAGTACTTC.

The rearrangement uses TRBV10-3 and TRBJ2-1; D is ambiguous. Germline assignment: CDR1 ENHRY and CDR2 SYGVKD. The CDR3 loop spans 17 amino acids. Trimming stripped 4 bases from V and 0 bases from J, with 16 bases between. The CDR3 coding sequence is TGTGCCATCAGTGGTCAGGATAAATCTAGCTCCTACAATGAGCAGTTCTTC. It encodes CAISGQDKSSSYNEQFF.

This chain uses TRBV27 with TRBJ2-1; D may be TRBD2 (5 bases). The germline gives CDR1 MNHEY, CDR2 SMNVEV (reference sequence). The CDR3 runs 14 residues. V shed 3 bases and J shed 9 bases, with 15 bases lying between them. In DNA, the CDR3 is TGTGCCAGCAGTTTCTTACGGTCTGAGGGTGAGCAGTTCTTC. It specifies CASSFLRSEGEQFF.

On this clone itself: Other DNA sequences of this sample code for an identical CDR3. V gene TRBV9 combines with J gene TRBJ2-1; 10 bases are a match to TRBD2. There are 15 residues in the CDR3. The ends lost 4 bases at V and 4 bases at J; junction bases unmatched: 5. Germline-derived CDR1 and CDR2 are SGDLS and YYNGEE. As DNA, the CDR3 is TGTGCCAGCAGCTCCCGGACTAGCGGTTACAATGAGCAGTTCTTC. It translates to CASSSRTSGYNEQFF.

V gene TRBV6-5 combines with J gene TRBJ2-3; D is uncertain. Germline V gene data show CDR1 as MNHEY and CDR2 as SVGAGI. CDR3 length: 16 residues. V lost 1 base, J lost 0 bases, and 11 bases lay in between. The CDR3 DNA is TGTGCCAGCAGTTACTTTGAGTCCGTTAGCACAGATACGCAGTATTTT. Its protein product is CASSYFESVSTDTQYF.

This CDR3 is CASSSNRGHGYTF. DNA of the CDR3: TGTGCCAGCAGCTCTAACAGGGGGCATGGCTACACCTTC. The chain carries TRBV7-9 and TRBJ1-2, with TRBD1 identical over 9 bases. The CDR3 loop spans 13 amino acids. With 4 bases clipped from V and 6 bases from J, the junction kept 3 bases outside the gene matches. Per germline, CDR1 SEHNR and CDR2 FQNEAQ (reference sequence).

The V and J genes are TRBV28 and TRBJ1-2, with D tentatively TRBD1 (5 bases). The CDR3 contains 16 residues. V lost 3 bases and J 4 bases, leaving 18 bases between the germline ends. CDR1 and CDR2 (germline): MDHEN, SYDVKM. The CDR3 sequence is CASSLSMGGFVYGYTF. The CDR3 nucleotides are TGTGCCAGCAGTTTGTCAATGGGGGGGTTCGTCTATGGCTACACCTTC.

V and J are TRBV5-4 and TRBJ2-2; D unresolved. Trimming removed 0 bases at V and 2 bases at J, with 8 bases between. The CDR3 spans 15 residues. Germline values: CDR1 SGHNT, CDR2 YYREEE (reference sequence). CDR3 residues: CASSLGLENTGELFF. In DNA form, the CDR3 reads TGTGCCAGCAGCTTGGGACTGGAAAACACCGGGGAGCTGTTTTTT.

The V gene is TRBV4-1, the J gene TRBJ2-3; 7 nucleotides match TRBD1. In germline, CDR1 is MGHRA, CDR2 YSYEKL. The CDR3 consists of 16 residues. V trimming: 3 bases; J trimming: 0 bases; junction bases outside the gene matches: 6. The CDR3 bases are TGCGCCAGCAGCCACGACAGGGACGGGAGCACAGATACGCAGTATTTT. It specifies CASSHDRDGSTDTQYF.

The genes are TRBV7-9 and TRBJ1-4, with 7 bases aligning to TRBD1. From germline, CDR1 is SEHNR and CDR2 FQNEAQ (reference sequence). The CDR3 has 14 residues. After removal of 5 bases from V and 3 bases from J, the junction contained 3 bases not matched to a gene. The CDR3 protein is CASSPTGPNEKLFF. The DNA of the CDR3 is TGTGCCAGCAGCCCGACAGGGCCTAATGAAAAACTGTTTTTT.

The chain uses TRBV27 and TRBJ2-1; 7 nucleotides line up with TRBD1. V was pared by 5 bases and J by 6 bases, with 10 bases of the junction left unmatched. This CDR3 region has 15 residues. The germline V gene encodes CDR1 MNHEY and CDR2 SMNVEV (reference sequence). Here the CDR3 reads CASSLGTAMGNEQFF. Written as DNA, the CDR3 is TGTGCCAGCAGTCTTGGGACAGCCATGGGCAATGAGCAGTTCTTC.

The chain combines TRBV7-9 with TRBJ2-7; 14 nucleotides agree with TRBD2. J was trimmed by 4 bases and V by 5 bases; bases with no gene match: 10. Germline V lookup: CDR1 SEHNR, CDR2 FQNEAQ (reference sequence). The CDR3 is made up of 17 amino acids. Here the CDR3 reads CASSPRGLAGVRYEQYF. CDR3 in DNA: TGTGCCAGCAGCCCAAGGGGACTAGCGGGAGTTAGGTACGAGCAGTACTTC.

The chain combines TRBV13 with TRBJ2-1; D gene unclear. There are 14 residues in the CDR3. Trimming took off 4 bases at V and 5 bases at J, with 12 bases between the two ends. Germline V CDR1 and CDR2: PRHDT, FYEKMQ (reference sequence). The CDR3 region is CASSYDRSDNEQFF. As DNA, the CDR3 is TGTGCCAGCAGCTACGATCGGAGTGACAATGAGCAGTTCTTC. Based on the CDR3 plus reference TRBV13 and TRBJ2-1, the full variable domain is AAGVIQSPRHLIKEKRETATLKCYPIPRHDTVYWYQQGPGQDPQFLISFYEKMQSDKGSIPDRFSAQQFSDYHSELNMSSLELGDSALYFCASSYDRSDNEQFFGPGTRLTVL.

This chain uses TRBV9 with TRBJ1-5; D is possibly TRBD1 (6 bases). CDR1 is SGDLS, CDR2 YYNGEE, per germline. CDR3 length equals 15 residues. Trimming pared 5 bases from V and 0 bases from J, leaving 12 bases between. The DNA of the CDR3 is TGTGCCAGCAGTGGTGGACAGTATAGCAATCAGCCCCAGCATTTT. Protein sequence: CASSGGQYSNQPQHF.